This entry describes one TCR beta chain. This clonotype was picked up a small number of times. No cognate antigen has been identified for it. The record has no base qualities; no much larger clone is one base away. For repertoire sequencing, the TCR beta CDR3 regions were amplified from RNA transcripts. A first-round RT-PCR used HTBI primers with the Qiagen OneStep RT-PCR kit, followed by a second-round multiplex PCR, size selection and purification. Sequencing of the libraries was carried out on an Illumina HiSeq2000 in paired-end mode with 100 bp reads. On the study's bioinformatics: SOAPnuke was used to process the reads, throwing out any read that had adapters, had uncalled bases, had a mean Phred below 15, or lacked an exact constant-primer or identifier match. High-quality paired reads were merged with COPE v1.2.5. Clonotypes were defined as unique nucleotide sequences and were aligned to IMGT TRB V, D and J references using MiTCR v1.1. The analysis was limited to V-J combinations with a frequency above 0.0001, which together covered 98% to 99.2% of repertoires. For each V-J combination, a TCR clonal expansion and chaos score was defined as the ratio of F50 clonal expansion to chaos observed in the TCRdist matrix. Welch's t-statistics and random forest were used to narrow the features down to around twelve V-J combinations, which were then fed into a naive Bayes classifier. The Morisita-Horn index was used to measure how similar the thyroid and blood repertoires were. Starting from the raw public reads, TCRdb applied fastp trimming at Q25, assembled clones with MiXCR and retained in-frame beta chains. Rows merge per CDR3 protein into single entries with the most common DNA and genes. These V and J calls derive from TCRdb rather than the authors' analysis. In all, the sample holds about 1.2 million distinct CDR3 sequences, and around a third of those were seen once. Around 10% of the sample comes from the top ten.

The hyperthyroidism patients were 18 to 65 years old and newly diagnosed, with a disease duration of less than 2 months. Patients with other autoimmune diseases, uncontrolled infections, pregnancy or lactation were excluded from the study. Clinical symptoms, serum thyroxine, TRAb, thyroid ultrasound and orbital computed tomography formed the basis of the diagnosis. Total RNA was extracted using Trizol reagent, and RNA quality was checked on an Agilent 2100 Bioanalyzer. The entry originates in a study of Graves' ophthalmopathy and Graves' hyperthyroidism (dated by TCRdb to 2017 to 2018). A note on the overall study: A patient counted as having stable hyperthyroidism if there was no progression to ophthalmopathy within 18 months of follow-up. TCR beta repertoire signatures were used to distinguish Graves' ophthalmopathy from Graves' hyperthyroidism and to predict progression to ophthalmopathy. In total, 135 blood samples were TCR-sequenced: under 45 ophthalmopathy, around 75 hyperthyroidism and about 17 hyperthyroidism-to-ophthalmopathy patients. To explore V-J signatures distinguishing ophthalmopathy from hyperthyroidism, a discovery set of about a hundred patients (fewer than 45 ophthalmopathy, 55 to 60 stable hyperthyroidism) was enrolled. An independent validation cohort was composed of some 19 hyperthyroidism patients and about 17 patients who later progressed from hyperthyroidism to ophthalmopathy. In more than five hyperthyroidism patients, the T-cell repertoires found in thyroid tissue were compared with those found in blood. Following sampling, methimazole starting at 30 mg daily was administered to hyperthyroidism patients, and high-dose intravenous methylprednisolone was administered to ophthalmopathy patients.

The germline V gene specifies SGHTA as CDR1 and FQGTGA as CDR2. The CDR3 spans 20 residues, from the cysteine through the phenylalanine. Here the CDR3 DNA is all that survives: 60 bases in frame from base 1. For this chain, trimming is 4 bases at the V end and 0 bases at the J end, and the number of junction bases without a gene match is 13. Study-wide conclusions, independent of this receptor: No statistical method was used to predetermine the sample size, and group allocation was not hidden from the investigators. The 13-signature model separated ophthalmopathy from stable hyperthyroidism with 87.88% sensitivity and 81.08% specificity in cross-validation, and 80%/75% in the test set. Most of the expanded thyroid clonotypes with a frequency above 0.001 were also detected in blood, and it was suggested that the thyroid immune response may be reflected by blood repertoires. In validation, the model predicted ophthalmopathy progression with roughly 68% sensitivity and 72% to 80% specificity; eleven to twelve predicted patients were CT-confirmed with GO in a median of roughly 6.8 months.

The sequenced sample consisted of peripheral blood or thyroid tissue (not recorded which). The V and J segments used are TRBV7-3 and TRBJ2-2; 11 bases in the middle match TRBD2. This TCR was recovered from an adult man with Graves' hyperthyroidism. The DNA is as follows: TGTGCCAGCAGCTCCCGACTAGCGGGGAGCTCTAGACCGAACACCGGGGAGCTGTTTTTT. Its amino acids are CASSSRLAGSSRPNTGELFF.